This T cell receptor (beta chain) was recovered during a study of OX40 agonist ivuxolimab in advanced cancers. Study details: Patients in the trial were receiving intravenous ivuxolimab every 2 weeks, at doses of 0.01 to 10 mg/kg.

This clone was counted between two and nine times. Some clones are missing from TCRdb's copy, which holds only in-frame ones; the method was immunoSEQ multiplex PCR. The sample yields tens of thousands of clones, around 87% seen once. Sequenced here: CD4+ or CD8+ T cells sorted from blood, sampled in a trial of the OX40 agonist ivuxolimab. The TCR was taken from an adult with an advanced solid tumor such as melanoma, head and neck, liver or kidney cancer.

CDR3 region: CASSQDSYEQYF. CDR3 in DNA: TGCGCCAGCAGCCAGGACAGCTACGAGCAGTACTTC. The chain is built from TRBV4-3 and TRBJ2-7, with D perhaps matching TRBD1 (6 bases). Germline loops: CDR1 LGHNA, CDR2 YSLEER. V was cut by 3 bases and J by 3 bases, with 6 bases left in between. The CDR3 has 12 amino acids.